This T cell receptor (beta chain) was sequenced for a study of CD8+ T cells in alopecia areata. The CDR3 sequence is 13 residues long. Germline CDR1 reads LNHDA; CDR2 reads SQIVND (reference sequence). V was shortened by 4 bases and J by 3 bases, with 9 bases between the two germline ends. Overall study findings and caveats: Just one nonresponder means the tie between baseline CD8+ expansion and response stays uncertain. Alopecia totalis/universalis scalp especially showed more expanded CD8+ clones than normal scalp.

This clone occurred a few times. The antigen is not known. Specified treatment: oral pan-JAK inhibitor, 5-10 mg twice daily. Obtained from alopecia areata patients were lesional scalp punch biopsies along with peripheral blood. PBMCs yielded sorted CD4+ and CD8+ T cells. TCR sequencing used cDNA made by reverse transcription of extracted RNA. Method: immunoSEQ multiplex PCR; TCRdb's copy keeps in-frame clones and lacks some. Of about 120,000 clones listed, more than 40% were seen once; the top ten hold 0.46%. The V gene is TRBV19, the J gene TRBJ1-1; maybe TRBD1 (6 bases). This TCR was sampled from a human donor with alopecia areata. The sequencing used CD4+ T cells sorted from blood, collected at week 4, from a patient treated with tofacitinib. The DNA of the CDR3 is TGTGCCAGTAGTAGCGGACAGCACACTGAAGCTTTCTTT. This codes for CASSSGQHTEAFF.